This record looks at one T cell receptor (beta chain) sequence and its context. The table came from immunoSEQ multiplex PCR; TCRdb's copy has only in-frame clones and leaves some out. The sample lists approximately 1.5 million clones, 95% to 99% occurring once. V lost 0 bases to trimming and J lost 8 bases; unmatched junction nucleotides: 13. The V gene's germline CDR1 is SGHNT and CDR2 YYREEE (reference sequence). The CDR3 length is 16 residues. These data are taken from a study of shared clonotypes between healthy human individuals. The receptor was isolated from a man aged 25-40 years in good health. Sequencing input: naive CD4+ T cells sorted from blood. Stated subset: CD45RA+ positively selected. The chain couples TRBV5-4 to TRBJ1-2; the match to TRBD1 covers 7 bases. The CDR3 DNA reads as TGTGCCAGCAGCTTGGCTTGGCAGGGGGAAGTCAAAGGCTACACCTTC. Residues: CASSLAWQGEVKGYTF.